The next 27 T cell receptor beta chains were all read from a single sample in a study of T cell changes during pregnancy in multiple sclerosis. Method: immunoSEQ multiplex PCR; TCRdb's copy keeps in-frame clones and lacks some. The table records 25,000 to 40,000 clones, 75% to 95% of them present only once. Specimen: CD8+ T cells from peripheral blood mononuclear cells, collected in the second trimester of pregnancy. The receptor source for this set is a female donor in good health, enrolled as a control in a pregnancy study.

V gene TRBV4-2 combines with J gene TRBJ2-3; D gene unclear. Looked up from germline, CDR1 is LGHNA and CDR2 is YNFKEQ. The CDR3 length is 14 residues. The V end lost 0 bases, the J end lost 6 bases, and 10 bases lay between the germline ends. CDR3 in DNA: TGTGCCAGCAGCCAAGATCCCCGGGTTGATACGCAGTATTTT. This sequence encodes CASSQDPRVDTQYF.

The chain joins TRBV2 to TRBJ2-2, with D maybe TRBD1 (5 bases). The V and J ends lost 4 bases and 0 bases respectively, with 9 bases between them. This CDR3 has 15 amino acids. The germline gives CDR1 SNHLY, CDR2 FYNNEI. The CDR3 DNA sequence: TGTGCCAGCAGTGGTCAGGGATCGAACACCGGGGAGCTGTTTTTT. Translated: CASSGQGSNTGELFF.

This chain uses TRBV7-8 with TRBJ1-2; 11 positions agree with TRBD1. This CDR3 region has 16 residues. Germline loops: CDR1 SGHVS, CDR2 FQNEAQ. The V and J ends lost 1 base and 4 bases, in that order; junction bases with no gene match: 5. The CDR3 region is CASSLGTGGLGYGYTF. CDR3 sequence (DNA): TGTGCCAGCAGCTTAGGGACAGGGGGCCTGGGCTATGGCTACACCTTC.

In this sample, this clone is medium-sized. The chain combines TRBV6-5 with TRBJ1-1; tentative D call: TRBD1 (6 bases). CDR1 and CDR2 (germline): MNHEY, SVGAGI. The CDR3 runs to 15 residues. Trimming stripped 6 bases from V and 0 bases from J, with 14 bases between. The CDR3 DNA reads TGTGCCAGCAGACCTGAAGGACAGTTGAACACTGAAGCTTTCTTT. It specifies CASRPEGQLNTEAFF.

V is TRBV4-3 and J is TRBJ2-2; tentatively, D is TRBD1 (6 bases). There are 21 residues in the CDR3. Germline V gene lookup returns CDR1 LGHNA and CDR2 YSLEER. With 0 bases removed from V and 1 base from J, the gap between germline ends came to 24 bases. Here the CDR3 DNA reads TGCGCCAGCAGCCAAGATGCACCGGGACACCGGAGCCTCCTGAACACCGGGGAGCTGTTTTTT. Amino acid sequence: CASSQDAPGHRSLLNTGELFF.

This chain connects TRBV7-9 to TRBJ2-7, with 8 bases identical to TRBD1. CDR1 SEHNR and CDR2 FQNEAQ come from the germline V gene (reference sequence). Trimming cost V 5 bases and J 4 bases; bases outside gene matches: 13. The CDR3 consists of 16 residues. The CDR3, as DNA: TGTGCCAGCAGCCCGCGGGACAGGACAGAAGTATACGAGCAGTACTTC. Protein sequence: CASSPRDRTEVYEQYF.

The chain couples TRBV25-1 to TRBJ1-2; D might be TRBD1 (6 bases). CDR1 and CDR2 (germline): MGHDK, SYGVNS. This CDR3 has 14 amino acids. The V gene lost 0 bases and the J gene lost 4 bases, with 9 bases spanning the gap. CDR3 sequence: CASSEYQGSYGYTF. CDR3 sequence (DNA): TGTGCCAGCAGTGAATATCAGGGGAGCTATGGCTACACCTTC.

This rearrangement joins TRBV19 to TRBJ1-5, with unresolved D. From germline, CDR1 is LNHDA and CDR2 SQIVND (reference sequence). The CDR3 is made up of 13 amino acids. V lost 1 base and J lost 7, with 8 bases in between. CDR3 loop: CASSIVPGQPQHF. CDR3 nucleotide sequence: TGTGCCAGTAGTATAGTCCCGGGGCAGCCCCAGCATTTT.

This clone occurred a few times. The V gene is TRBV9, the J gene TRBJ1-1; D gene unclear. The CDR3 length is 14 residues. Germline loops: CDR1 SGDLS, CDR2 YYNGEE. V was pared by 1 base and J by 6 bases, with 13 bases between. The CDR3 region is CASSVYSGSAEAFF. The CDR3 nucleotides are TGTGCCAGCAGCGTATATTCTGGGAGCGCTGAAGCTTTCTTT. Full variable domain (outside the CDR3, taken from reference TRBV9 and TRBJ1-1): DSGVTQTPKHLITATGQRVTLRCSPRSGDLSVYWYQQSLDQGLQFLIQYYNGEERAKGNILERFSAQQFPDLHSELNLSSLELGDSALYFCASSVYSGSAEAFFGQGTRLTVV.

This clone has a handful of counts. The chain couples TRBV4-1 to TRBJ1-2; D perhaps matches TRBD1 (6 bases). The CDR3 has 17 residues. Germline V gene sequence: CDR1 MGHRA, CDR2 YSYEKL. The V and J ends lost 0 bases and 6 bases respectively, with 20 bases between them. CDR3 amino acids: CASSQEEGGIPSDGYTF. CDR3 bases: TGCGCCAGCAGCCAAGAAGAAGGGGGAATCCCGTCGGATGGCTACACCTTC.

This rearrangement joins TRBV19 to TRBJ1-1; 9 bases agree with TRBD1. Germline V gene lookup returns CDR1 LNHDA and CDR2 SQIVND (reference sequence). With V trimmed by 4 bases and J by 1 base, 4 bases remained unmatched. The CDR3 extends over 15 amino acids. CDR3 residues: CASSKDRGANTEAFF. In DNA form, the CDR3 reads TGTGCCAGTAGTAAGGACAGGGGCGCGAACACTGAAGCTTTCTTT.

The genes are TRBV6-5 and TRBJ2-3; 7 bases agree with TRBD2. CDR3 length: 16 amino acids. The germline gives CDR1 MNHEY, CDR2 SVGAGI. V shed 0 bases and J 1 base; nucleotides not matched to a gene: 4. CDR3 sequence (DNA): TGTGCCAGCAGTTACTCTGCGGGGGAGGGCACAGATACGCAGTATTTT. It translates to CASSYSAGEGTDTQYF.

The table lists this clone with a count of one. The genes are TRBV27 and TRBJ1-2; TRBD1 might be the D (5 bases). The CDR3 has 13 amino acids. Germline V CDR1 and CDR2: MNHEY, SMNVEV (reference sequence). V was trimmed by 5 bases and J by 4 bases, leaving 11 bases between them. The DNA for the CDR3 is TGTGCCAGCAGTCGACAGTATCTCTATGGCTACACCTTC. Translating gives CASSRQYLYGYTF.

The chain joins TRBV6-1 to TRBJ1-1; D may be TRBD1 (5 bases). Germline assignment: CDR1 MNHNS and CDR2 SASEGT. CDR3 length equals 20 residues. Trimming stripped 0 bases from V and 1 base from J, with 24 bases between. DNA of the CDR3: TGTGCCAGCAGTGAAGCCCGATTTCCAGCTTGGGCAGGGTCGAACACTGAAGCTTTCTTT. This codes for CASSEARFPAWAGSNTEAFF.

This clone was observed a few times. The same CDR3 can be traced to other DNA sequences in this sample. J is TRBJ1-1 and V is TRBV9, with D maybe TRBD1 (5 bases). The CDR3 is 14 residues long. Germline V gene lookup returns CDR1 SGDLS and CDR2 YYNGEE. The V and J ends lost 2 bases and 5 bases respectively, with 13 bases between them. CDR3 in amino acids: CASSVGRVGTEAFF. CDR3 bases: TGTGCCAGCAGCGTGGGCAGGGTAGGGACTGAAGCTTTCTTT.

V and J are TRBV28 and TRBJ2-6, with D possibly matching TRBD2 (5 bases). This CDR3 comprises 16 residues. Trimming shortened V by 3 bases and J by 1 base, and 10 bases separated the two germline ends. The germline gives CDR1 MDHEN, CDR2 SYDVKM. The CDR3 bases are TGTGCCAGCAGTTTCGGGCAGCGGTCTGGGGCCAACGTCCTGACTTTC. Its translation is CASSFGQRSGANVLTF. Full variable domain (outside the CDR3, taken from reference TRBV28 and TRBJ2-6): DVKVTQSSRYLVKRTGEKVFLECVQDMDHENMFWYRQDPGLGLRLIYFSYDVKMKEKGDIPEGYSVSREKKERFSLILESASTNQTSMYLCASSFGQRSGANVLTFGAGSRLTVL.

The V and J genes are TRBV4-2 and TRBJ2-1, with 12 bases lining up with TRBD2. V was pared by 4 bases and J by 2 bases, with 12 bases of the junction left unmatched. The V gene's germline CDR1 is LGHNA and CDR2 YNFKEQ. The CDR3 covers 19 residues. CDR3 sequence (DNA): TGTGCCAGCAGCCCTCTTACTAGCGGGGGGCCGTTAACCTACAATGAGCAGTTCTTC. Protein product: CASSPLTSGGPLTYNEQFF.

V is TRBV5-4 and J is TRBJ2-5; 7 bases line up with TRBD2. The germline CDR1 and CDR2 sequences are SGHNT and YYREEE (reference sequence). With 5 bases clipped from V and 3 bases from J, the junction kept 7 bases outside the gene matches. The CDR3 is made up of 14 amino acids. CDR3 sequence: CASSEWGGKETQYF. The CDR3 DNA reads TGTGCCAGCAGTGAATGGGGGGGAAAAGAGACCCAGTACTTC.

The gene calls are TRBV5-5 and TRBJ1-1, with 9 positions matching TRBD1. Trimming took 2 bases from V and 1 from J; bases not matched to a gene: 3. Germline lookup yields CDR1 SGHKS and CDR2 YYEKEE (reference sequence). The CDR3 is made up of 15 amino acids. CDR3 coding DNA: TGTGCCAGCAGCTTACAGGGGGCCGGGAACACTGAAGCTTTCTTT. It codes for CASSLQGAGNTEAFF.

The chain carries TRBV12-5 and TRBJ2-1; a weak D match, TRBD1 (5 bases). Germline lookup yields CDR1 LGHNT and CDR2 FRNRAP. Trimming removed 7 bases from V and 2 bases from J, with 9 bases in between. The CDR3 length is 13 residues. As DNA, the CDR3 is TGTGCTAGTGTTCTGGACACCTACAATGAGCAGTTCTTC. The encoded protein is CASVLDTYNEQFF.

This sequence joins TRBV18 and TRBJ2-7; TRBD2 aligns across 11 bases. The CDR3 is 15 amino acids. Trimming cost V 2 bases and J 4 bases; bases outside gene matches: 4. CDR1 and CDR2 from the germline V gene are KGHSH and LQKENI. The CDR3: CASSPYLAGGYEQYF. For the CDR3, the DNA is TGTGCCAGCTCACCATACCTAGCGGGGGGATACGAGCAGTACTTC.

CDR3: CASSTLRRQGAKDSQPQHF. The CDR3 DNA reads as TGTGCCAGTAGTACTTTGCGAAGACAGGGGGCTAAAGATAGTCAGCCCCAGCATTTT. The chain joins TRBV19 to TRBJ1-5; TRBD1 agrees at 10 bases. The length of the CDR3 is 19 residues. V shed 4 bases, J shed 6 bases, and the junction held 18 bases outside the gene matches. In germline, CDR1 is LNHDA, CDR2 SQIVND (reference sequence).

The chain's CDR3 is CASSVGDSDQPQHF. CDR3 coding DNA: TGTGCCAGCAGCGTAGGTGACAGCGATCAGCCCCAGCATTTT. The rearrangement joins TRBV9 to TRBJ1-5, with TRBD1 as a possible D gene (5 bases). CDR1 is SGDLS, CDR2 YYNGEE, per germline. V lost 0 bases and J 5 bases, leaving 9 bases between the germline ends. The length of the CDR3 is 14 residues.

The chain employs TRBV12-5 and TRBJ2-7, with 10 bases aligning to TRBD1. From germline, CDR1 is LGHNT and CDR2 FRNRAP. The CDR3 contains 15 residues. J lost 3 bases, V lost 1 base, and 3 bases had no gene match. The DNA for the CDR3 is TGTGCTAGTGGTTTGGGGGGGACAGGGGTCTACGAGCAGTACTTC. Amino acids: CASGLGGTGVYEQYF.

The rearrangement uses TRBV30 and TRBJ2-7; TRBD2 aligns across 9 bases. This CDR3 comprises 14 residues. Per germline, CDR1 GTSNPN and CDR2 SVGIG (reference sequence). Unmatched junction bases numbered 5, after V lost 4 bases and J lost 1 base. The CDR3 sequence is CAWNGGGGSYEQYF. The DNA for the CDR3 is TGTGCCTGGAATGGCGGGGGGGGATCCTACGAGCAGTACTTC.

V gene TRBV7-9 combines with J gene TRBJ2-7, with TRBD1 identical over 8 bases. J was trimmed by 0 bases and V by 1 base; bases with no gene match: 5. The germline V gene encodes CDR1 SEHNR and CDR2 FQNEAQ (reference sequence). CDR3 length: 16 residues. CDR3 nucleotides: TGTGCCAGCAGCTTAGGACCGGGACAGGCCTCCTACGAGCAGTACTTC. Protein sequence: CASSLGPGQASYEQYF.

The V gene is TRBV15, the J gene TRBJ1-6, with a possible D match to TRBD1 (5 bases). Per germline, CDR1 LNHNV and CDR2 YYDKDF (reference sequence). Trimming removed 3 bases at V and 7 bases at J, with 13 bases between. This CDR3 has 15 residues. CDR3 sequence reads: CATSRSQGNNSPLHF. The CDR3 DNA reads TGTGCCACCAGCAGGAGCCAGGGTAACAATTCACCCCTCCACTTT.